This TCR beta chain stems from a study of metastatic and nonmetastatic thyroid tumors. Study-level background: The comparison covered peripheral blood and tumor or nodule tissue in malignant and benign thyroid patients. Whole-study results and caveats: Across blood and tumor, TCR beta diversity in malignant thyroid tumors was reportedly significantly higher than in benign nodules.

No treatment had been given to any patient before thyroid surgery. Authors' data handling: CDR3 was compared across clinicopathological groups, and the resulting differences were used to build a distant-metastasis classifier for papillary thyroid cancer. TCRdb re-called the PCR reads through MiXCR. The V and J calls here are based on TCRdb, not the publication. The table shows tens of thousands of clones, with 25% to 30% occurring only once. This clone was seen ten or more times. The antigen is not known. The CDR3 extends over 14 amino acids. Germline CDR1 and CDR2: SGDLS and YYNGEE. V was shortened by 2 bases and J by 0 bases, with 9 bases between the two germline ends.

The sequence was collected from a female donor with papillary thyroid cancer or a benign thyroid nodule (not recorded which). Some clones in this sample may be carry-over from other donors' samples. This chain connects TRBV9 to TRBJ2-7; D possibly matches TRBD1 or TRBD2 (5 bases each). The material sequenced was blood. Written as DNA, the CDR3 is TGTGCCAGCAGCGTCTGGGGGAACTCCTACGAGCAGTACTTC. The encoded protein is CASSVWGNSYEQYF.